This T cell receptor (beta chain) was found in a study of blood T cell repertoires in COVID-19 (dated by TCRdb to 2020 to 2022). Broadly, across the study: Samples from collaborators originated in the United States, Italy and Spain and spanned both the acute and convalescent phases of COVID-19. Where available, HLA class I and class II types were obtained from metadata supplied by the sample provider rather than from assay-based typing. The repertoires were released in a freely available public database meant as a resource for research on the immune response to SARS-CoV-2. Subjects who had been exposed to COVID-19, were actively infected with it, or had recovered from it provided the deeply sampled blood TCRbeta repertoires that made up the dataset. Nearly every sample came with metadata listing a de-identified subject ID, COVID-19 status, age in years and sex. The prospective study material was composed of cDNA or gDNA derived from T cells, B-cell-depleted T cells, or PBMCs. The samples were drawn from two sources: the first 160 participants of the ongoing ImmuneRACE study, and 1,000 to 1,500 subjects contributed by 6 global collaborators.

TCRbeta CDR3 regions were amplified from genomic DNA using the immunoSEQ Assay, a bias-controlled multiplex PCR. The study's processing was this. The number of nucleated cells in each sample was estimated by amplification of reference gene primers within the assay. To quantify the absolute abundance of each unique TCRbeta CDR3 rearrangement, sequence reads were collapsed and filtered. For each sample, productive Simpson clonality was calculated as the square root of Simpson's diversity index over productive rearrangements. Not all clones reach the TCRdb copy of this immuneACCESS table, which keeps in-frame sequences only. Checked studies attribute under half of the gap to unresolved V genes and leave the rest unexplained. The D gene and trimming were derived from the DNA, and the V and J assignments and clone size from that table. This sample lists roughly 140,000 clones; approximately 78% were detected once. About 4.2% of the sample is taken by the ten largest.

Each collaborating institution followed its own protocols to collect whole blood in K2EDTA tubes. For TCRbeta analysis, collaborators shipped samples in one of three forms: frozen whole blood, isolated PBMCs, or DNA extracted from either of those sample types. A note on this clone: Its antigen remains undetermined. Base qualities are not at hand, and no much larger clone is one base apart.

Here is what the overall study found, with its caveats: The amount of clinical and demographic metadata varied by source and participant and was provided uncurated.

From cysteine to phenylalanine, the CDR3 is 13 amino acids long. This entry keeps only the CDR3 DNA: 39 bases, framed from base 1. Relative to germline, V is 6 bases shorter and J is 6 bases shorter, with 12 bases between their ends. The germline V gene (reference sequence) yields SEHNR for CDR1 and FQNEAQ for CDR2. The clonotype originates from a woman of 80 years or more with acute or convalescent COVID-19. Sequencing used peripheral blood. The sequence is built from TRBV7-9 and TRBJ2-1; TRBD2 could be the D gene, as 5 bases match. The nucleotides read TGTGCCAGCAGAATTACTAGGAGCAATGAGCAGTTCTTC. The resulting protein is CASRITRSNEQFF.